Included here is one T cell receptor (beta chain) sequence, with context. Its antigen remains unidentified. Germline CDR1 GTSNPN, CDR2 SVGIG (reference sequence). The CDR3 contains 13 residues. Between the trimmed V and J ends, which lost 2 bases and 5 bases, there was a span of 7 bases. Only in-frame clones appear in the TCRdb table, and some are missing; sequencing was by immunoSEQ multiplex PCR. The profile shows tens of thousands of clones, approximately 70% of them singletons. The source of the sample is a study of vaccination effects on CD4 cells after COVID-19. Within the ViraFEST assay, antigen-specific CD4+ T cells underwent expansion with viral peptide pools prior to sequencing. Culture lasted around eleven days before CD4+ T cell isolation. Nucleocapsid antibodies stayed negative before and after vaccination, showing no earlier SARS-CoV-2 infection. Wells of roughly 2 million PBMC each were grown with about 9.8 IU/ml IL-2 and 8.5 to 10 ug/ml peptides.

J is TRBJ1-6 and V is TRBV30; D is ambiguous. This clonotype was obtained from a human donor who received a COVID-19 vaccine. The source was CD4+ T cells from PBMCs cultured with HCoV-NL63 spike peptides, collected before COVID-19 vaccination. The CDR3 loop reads CAWSSTDNSPLHF. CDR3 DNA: TGTGCCTGGAGTAGCACTGATAATTCACCCCTCCACTTT.